Following are 23 T cell receptor beta chains from one sample sequenced in a study of T-cell memory formation after mild COVID-19. MiXCR, applied by TCRdb to the 5' RACE reads, yields one record per CDR3 protein. The repertoire includes tens of thousands of distinct CDR3 sequences, around 7.2% of them detected once, and about 1.5% sits in the top ten. Sequenced material: PBMCs or a T cell subset sorted from them (not recorded which). These receptors were taken from a young man who had mild COVID-19 (a few samples of this study predate the infection). Cell type and time point are not known.

This chain connects TRBV28 to TRBJ2-5; the match to TRBD2 covers 10 bases. The CDR3 covers 15 residues. V lost 5 bases, J lost 4 bases, and 7 bases stayed unmatched. CDR1 is MDHEN, CDR2 SYDVKM, per germline. The CDR3 DNA reads as TGTGCCAGCAGTCCGCCACTAGCGGGGCGAGAGACCCAGTACTTC. Translating gives CASSPPLAGRETQYF.

The rearrangement joins TRBV7-9 to TRBJ2-2; D gene unclear. The CDR3 spans 13 residues. V lost 5 bases and J lost 4, with 8 bases in between. CDR1 and CDR2 from the germline V gene are SEHNR and FQNEAQ (reference sequence). The CDR3 loop is CASSPDITGELFF. The CDR3 DNA reads as TGTGCCAGCAGCCCAGATATCACCGGGGAGCTGTTTTTT.

This clonotype was counted only a few times. The chain links TRBV6-6 to TRBJ1-2, with 7 positions matching TRBD1. Per the germline V gene, CDR1 is MNHNY and CDR2 is SVGAGI (reference sequence). The V gene end was trimmed by 5 bases and the J gene end by 4 bases; junction bases not matched to a gene: 7. The CDR3 has 14 amino acids. CDR3 coding DNA: TGTGCCAGCAGTCAAGCACAGGGGTTCTATGGCTACACCTTC. Amino acids: CASSQAQGFYGYTF.

The V gene is TRBV29-1, the J gene TRBJ2-5, with TRBD1 identical over 9 bases. Germline CDR1 SQVTM, CDR2 ANQGSEA. The CDR3 contains 14 residues. The junction had 10 bases not matched to a gene; V was cut back by 7 bases and J by 4 bases. This CDR3 reads CSAGTGIGRETQYF. CDR3 sequence (DNA): TGCAGCGCCGGGACAGGGATCGGTCGAGAGACCCAGTACTTC.

There are a few counts of this clonotype. This rearrangement joins TRBV7-3 to TRBJ2-2; 8 nucleotides match TRBD1. With V trimmed by 1 base and J by 7 bases, 11 bases remained unmatched. The CDR3 covers 17 residues. The germline CDR1 and CDR2 sequences are SGHTA and FQGTGA. This CDR3 reads CASSLRVAGGRIGELFF. The CDR3 nucleotides are TGTGCCAGCAGCTTAAGGGTGGCAGGGGGCCGTATCGGGGAGCTGTTTTTT.

This clonotype has more than one count but fewer than ten. V and J are TRBV12-5 and TRBJ2-4; either TRBD1 or TRBD2 may fit D (5 bases each). Between the trimmed V and J ends, which lost 6 bases and 3 bases, there was a span of 12 bases. This CDR3 comprises 14 residues. CDR1 LGHNT and CDR2 FRNRAP come from the germline V gene. CDR3 sequence (DNA): TGTGCTAGTGGCGACCGGGACGTCAAAAACATTCAGTACTTC. As protein: CASGDRDVKNIQYF.

Concerning this clonotype: This may stem from a read error, because a much larger clone lies one nucleotide away. The chain couples TRBV9 to TRBJ1-1; D is ambiguous. Germline V CDR1 and CDR2: SGDLS, YYNGEE. V dropped 0 bases and J dropped 3 bases, with 12 bases sitting between them. This CDR3 comprises 15 residues. The CDR3 sequence is CASSVGSASDTEAFF. CDR3 coding DNA: TGTGCCAGCAGCGTAGGGTCCGCTTCGGACACTGAAGCTTTCTTT.

This clonotype occurred a few times. The J gene is TRBJ1-1, the V gene TRBV7-9; D is undetermined. CDR3 length equals 15 residues. Germline V gene sequence: CDR1 SEHNR, CDR2 FQNEAQ (reference sequence). V lost 5 bases to trimming and J lost 2 bases, with 15 bases between them. This CDR3 reads CASSPGPGINTEAFF. Written as DNA, the CDR3 is TGTGCCAGCAGCCCCGGTCCCGGTATCAACACTGAAGCTTTCTTT. Looking up the rest from reference TRBV7-9 and TRBJ1-1 gives the full variable domain: DTGVSQNPRHKITKRGQNVTFRCDPISEHNRLYWYRQTLGQGPEFLTYFQNEAQLEKSRLLSDRFSAERPKGSFSTLEIQRTEQGDSAMYLCASSPGPGINTEAFFGQGTRLTVV.

This clonotype appeared a few times. V is TRBV5-5 and J is TRBJ1-2; maybe TRBD1 (5 bases). The ends were cut back, 1 base at V and 9 bases at J, with 10 bases in the middle. CDR3 length: 12 amino acids. Germline CDR1 reads SGHKS; CDR2 reads YYEKEE (reference sequence). The CDR3 sequence: CASSLFRGRYTF. DNA of the CDR3: TGTGCCAGCAGCTTGTTTAGGGGACGCTACACCTTC.

This clonotype came up a few times. Here the CDR3 DNA reads TGTGCCAGCAGCTTATCCGGGACAGGGGTCCCGCGGGGAGAGACCCAGTACTTC. Translated: CASSLSGTGVPRGETQYF. The chain carries TRBV7-9 and TRBJ2-5, with 10 bases matching TRBD1. This CDR3 comprises 18 residues. CDR1 and CDR2 (germline): SEHNR, FQNEAQ (reference sequence). Trimming at V came to 2 bases and at J to 4 bases, leaving 13 bases not matched to a gene.

V gene TRBV19 combines with J gene TRBJ2-3, with a weak D call TRBD2 (7 bases). The V end lost 1 base, the J end lost 3 bases, and 14 bases lay between the germline ends. Germline loops: CDR1 LNHDA, CDR2 SQIVND (reference sequence). The CDR3 has 16 amino acids. The CDR3 sequence is CASSIVAGARTDTQYF. The DNA of the CDR3 is TGTGCCAGTAGTATAGTGGCGGGGGCGAGAACAGATACGCAGTATTTT.

A few counts support this clonotype. This rearrangement joins TRBV7-2 to TRBJ1-1, with no clear D. V was pared by 2 bases and J by 4 bases, with 11 bases between. The germline gives CDR1 SGHTA, CDR2 FQGNSA. This CDR3 has 14 amino acids. The CDR3 sequence: CASSLRGASTEAFF. The CDR3 DNA reads TGTGCCAGCAGCTTACGGGGTGCGAGCACTGAAGCTTTCTTT.

This chain connects TRBV7-2 to TRBJ1-1; D remains ambiguous. Trimming shortened V by 2 bases and J by 0 bases, and 4 bases separated the two germline ends. CDR3 length: 13 amino acids. CDR1 is SGHTA and CDR2 is FQGNSA in the germline V gene. CDR3 loop: CASSLYLNTEAFF. As DNA, the CDR3 is TGTGCCAGCAGCTTATATCTGAACACTGAAGCTTTCTTT.

This clonotype has only a few counts. The chain links TRBV7-2 to TRBJ1-6, with D possibly being TRBD1 (6 bases). Trimming removed 5 bases at V and 7 bases at J, with 15 bases between. CDR1 is SGHTA, CDR2 FQGNSA, per germline. The CDR3 contains 15 residues. CDR3 amino acids: CASSAQGLANSPLHF. The CDR3 DNA is TGTGCCAGCAGCGCGCAGGGGCTCGCCAATTCACCCCTCCACTTT.

This clonotype was counted only a few times. This sequence joins TRBV13 and TRBJ2-3; D uncertain. Trimming left V 2 bases short and J 0 bases short, with 9 bases between. The CDR3 is 15 residues long. Germline CDR1 is PRHDT and CDR2 is FYEKMQ (reference sequence). CDR3 loop: CASSLRAGSTDTQYF. The DNA of the CDR3 is TGTGCCAGCAGCTTAAGGGCCGGCAGCACAGATACGCAGTATTTT. Using reference TRBV13 and TRBJ2-3 for the parts outside the CDR3, the full variable domain is AAGVIQSPRHLIKEKRETATLKCYPIPRHDTVYWYQQGPGQDPQFLISFYEKMQSDKGSIPDRFSAQQFSDYHSELNMSSLELGDSALYFCASSLRAGSTDTQYFGPGTRLTVL.

This clonotype has just a few counts. The V gene is TRBV5-4, the J gene TRBJ2-1; 7 bases line up with TRBD2. The CDR3 runs 15 residues. Unmatched junction bases numbered 6, after V lost 1 base and J lost 5 bases. CDR1 SGHNT and CDR2 YYREEE come from the germline V gene (reference sequence). In DNA form, the CDR3 reads TGTGCCAGCAGCTTGCCCAGCGGGGCCGACAATGAGCAGTTCTTC. Protein product: CASSLPSGADNEQFF.

In its sample, this clonotype was seen a few times. Mismatch with germline at one junction end may stem from a read error. V and J are TRBV5-1 and TRBJ2-2; D perhaps matches TRBD1 (7 bases). The CDR3 covers 16 residues. Germline CDR1 and CDR2: SGHRS and YFSETQ. CDR3 nucleotide sequence: TGCGCCAGCAGCCAAGACAATAGACAAGGGGGCGGGGAGCTTTTTTTT. This translates into CASSQDNRQGGGELFF.

This clonotype has more than one count but fewer than ten. This chain links TRBV7-9 with TRBJ1-1, with 9 bases that match TRBD1. J gave up 6 bases and V 5 bases, and 10 bases lay outside the gene matches. CDR1 SEHNR and CDR2 FQNEAQ come from the germline V gene (reference sequence). There are 15 residues in the CDR3. DNA of the CDR3: TGTGCCAGCAGCCGTCCCGGGACAGGGCCCGCTGAAGCTTTCTTT. Translated: CASSRPGTGPAEAFF.

This rearrangement joins TRBV5-1 to TRBJ1-1, with 8 bases identical to TRBD1. The CDR3 extends over 15 amino acids. V lost 3 bases to trimming and J lost 4 bases; unmatched junction nucleotides: 8. Germline loops: CDR1 SGHRS, CDR2 YFSETQ. This CDR3 is CASSSDRGMGTEAFF. The CDR3 DNA sequence: TGCGCCAGCAGCTCAGACAGGGGTATGGGCACTGAAGCTTTCTTT.

This clonotype has a count of ten or more. This sequence joins TRBV5-1 and TRBJ2-1; no reliable D call. The V gene lost 0 bases and the J gene lost 7 bases, with 8 bases spanning the gap. The CDR3 loop spans 13 amino acids. The germline CDR1 and CDR2 sequences are SGHRS and YFSETQ. The CDR3 sequence is CASSLGWQNEQFF. For the CDR3, the DNA is TGCGCCAGCAGCTTGGGGTGGCAGAATGAGCAGTTCTTC.

There are many counts of this clonotype. The CDR3 DNA reads as TGTGCCAGCAGCTTAACCAGCGGGGGGCTAGTAGAGACCCAGTACTTC. Amino acid sequence: CASSLTSGGLVETQYF. The chain recombines TRBV7-2 with TRBJ2-5; 9 bases are shared with TRBD2. This CDR3 contains 16 residues. The J segment lost 4 bases and the V segment lost 2 bases, leaving 8 bases of the junction unmatched. The germline V gene encodes CDR1 SGHTA and CDR2 FQGNSA.

This clonotype was observed at least ten times. V and J are TRBV5-1 and TRBJ1-6; no clear D. With 0 bases removed from V and 3 bases from J, the gap between germline ends came to 13 bases. The CDR3 sequence is 17 residues long. Germline V gives CDR1 SGHRS, CDR2 YFSETQ. The CDR3 here is CASSLDGASDYNSPLHF. In nucleotides, the CDR3 is TGCGCCAGCAGCTTGGATGGAGCTTCCGACTATAATTCACCCCTCCACTTT.

This clonotype occurred a few times. The gene calls are TRBV28 and TRBJ2-2; D ambiguous. Looked up from germline, CDR1 is MDHEN and CDR2 is SYDVKM. This CDR3 spans 14 amino acids. V was clipped by 7 bases and J by 2 bases, with 11 bases between them. The CDR3 region is CASNLHGNTGELFF. For the CDR3, the DNA is TGTGCCAGCAACCTACACGGAAACACCGGGGAGCTGTTTTTT.